This TCR beta chain was identified during a study of T-cell reconstitution after alpha-beta-depleted transplantation in children. Unique molecular identifiers were built into the TCRbeta library. Each CDR3 protein is one row after TCRdb ran MiXCR on the PCR reads. The sample lists just over 350,000 distinct CDR3 sequences; 13% were seen once. Unmatched junction bases numbered 7, after V lost 2 bases and J lost 6 bases. The CDR3 covers 16 residues. CDR1 MNHEY and CDR2 SMNVEV come from the germline V gene (reference sequence). The rearrangement links TRBV27 to TRBJ1-6, with 7 bases aligning to TRBD1. Sequenced here: PBMCs, sampled from the stem cell graft. The source is a human donor who donated a stem cell graft to a child with Fanconi anemia. DNA for the CDR3: TGTGCCAGCAGTTTAACTATACAGGGGAGTAATTCACCCCTCCACTTT. This gives the protein CASSLTIQGSNSPLHF.